This T cell receptor beta chain emerged from a study of shared clonotypes between healthy human individuals. Participating donors were healthy, HIV-negative adults free of recent acute infections or vaccinations. TCRdb's copy holds only in-frame clones and misses some; the assay was immunoSEQ multiplex PCR. The sample records fewer than 1.4 million clones, 75% to 85% being singletons. V was cut by 3 bases and J by 3 bases, with 20 bases left in between. This CDR3 has 17 amino acids. Germline V gene lookup returns CDR1 SNHLY and CDR2 FYNNEI. General observations from the study: Relative to memory subsets, naive subsets generally showed larger estimated richness. It was the few donors that limited the genetic and exposure-history diversity represented.

As concerns this clone: Its antigen is currently unknown.

The chain has TRBV2 and TRBJ1-1; a weak D match, TRBD1 (5 bases). The source of this sequence is a man between 18 and 29 years old in good health. Some clones in this sample may be carry-over from other donors' samples. Sequencing was carried out using memory CD4+ T cells from PBMCs. Subset indicated: CD45RA-negative fraction. CDR3 coding DNA: TGTGCCAGCAGTGAGTTTTATTTCGGGGGTGCGGACACTGAAGCTTTCTTT. Translating it yields CASSEFYFGGADTEAFF.